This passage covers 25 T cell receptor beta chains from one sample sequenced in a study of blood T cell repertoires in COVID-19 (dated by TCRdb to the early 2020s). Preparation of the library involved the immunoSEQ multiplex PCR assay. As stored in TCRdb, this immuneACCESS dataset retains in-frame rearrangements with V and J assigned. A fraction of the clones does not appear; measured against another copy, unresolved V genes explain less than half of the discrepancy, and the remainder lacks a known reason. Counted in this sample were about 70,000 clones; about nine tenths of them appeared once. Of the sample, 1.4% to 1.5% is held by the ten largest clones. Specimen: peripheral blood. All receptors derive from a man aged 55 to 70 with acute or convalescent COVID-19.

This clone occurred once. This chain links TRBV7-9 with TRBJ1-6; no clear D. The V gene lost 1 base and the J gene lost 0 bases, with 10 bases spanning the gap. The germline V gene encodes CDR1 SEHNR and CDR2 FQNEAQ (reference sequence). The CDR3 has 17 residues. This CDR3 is CASSLVGSSSYNSPLHF. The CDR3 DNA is TGTGCCAGCAGCTTAGTGGGCAGCAGCTCCTATAATTCACCCCTCCACTTT. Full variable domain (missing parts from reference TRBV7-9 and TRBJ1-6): DTGVSQNPRHKITKRGQNVTFRCDPISEHNRLYWYRQTLGQGPEFLTYFQNEAQLEKSRLLSDRFSAERPKGSFSTLEIQRTEQGDSAMYLCASSLVGSSSYNSPLHFGNGTRLTVT.

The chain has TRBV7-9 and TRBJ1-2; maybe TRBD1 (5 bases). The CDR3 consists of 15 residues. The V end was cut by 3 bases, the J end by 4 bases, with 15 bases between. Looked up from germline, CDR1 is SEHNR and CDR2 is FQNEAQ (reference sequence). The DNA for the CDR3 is TGTGCCAGCAGCTTCCTCCCAGGGCCGTTCTATGGCTACACCTTC. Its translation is CASSFLPGPFYGYTF.

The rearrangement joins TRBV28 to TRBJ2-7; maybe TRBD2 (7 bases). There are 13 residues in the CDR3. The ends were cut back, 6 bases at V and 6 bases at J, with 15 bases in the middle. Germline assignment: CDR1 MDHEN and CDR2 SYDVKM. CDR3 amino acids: CASSSGGGREQYF. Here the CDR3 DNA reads TGTGCCAGCAGCTCTGGGGGGGGGCGCGAGCAGTACTTC.

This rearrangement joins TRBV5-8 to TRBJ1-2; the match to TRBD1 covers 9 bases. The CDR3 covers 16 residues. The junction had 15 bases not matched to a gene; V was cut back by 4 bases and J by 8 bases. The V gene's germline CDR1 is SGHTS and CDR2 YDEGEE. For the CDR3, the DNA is TGTGCCAGCAGCGGGACAGGGAGGAGTAACCCGGAGGGCTACACCTTC. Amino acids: CASSGTGRSNPEGYTF.

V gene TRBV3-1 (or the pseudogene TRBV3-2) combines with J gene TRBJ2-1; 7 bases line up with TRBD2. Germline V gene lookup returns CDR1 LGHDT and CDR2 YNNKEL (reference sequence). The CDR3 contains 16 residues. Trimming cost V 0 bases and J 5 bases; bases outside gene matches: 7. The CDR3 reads CASSQDASGIHNEQFF. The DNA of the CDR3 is TGTGCCAGCAGCCAAGATGCCAGCGGGATTCACAATGAGCAGTTCTTC.

CDR3: CASSTGGDSAPRAFF. The CDR3 nucleotides read TGTGCCAGCAGTACGGGGGGAGACAGCGCACCAAGGGCTTTCTTT. The chain combines TRBV6-5 with TRBJ1-1; the D gene is possibly TRBD1 (5 bases). This CDR3 contains 15 residues. The germline V gene has CDR1 MNHEY and CDR2 SVGAGI. Trimming cost V 5 bases and J 11 bases, with 24 bases left between them.

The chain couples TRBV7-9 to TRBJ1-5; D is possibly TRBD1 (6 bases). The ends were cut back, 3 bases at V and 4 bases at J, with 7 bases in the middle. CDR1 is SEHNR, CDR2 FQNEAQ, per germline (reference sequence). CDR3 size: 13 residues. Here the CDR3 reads CASSFDRNQPQHF. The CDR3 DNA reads TGTGCCAGCAGCTTTGACAGGAATCAGCCCCAGCATTTT.

As DNA, the CDR3 is TGTGCCACCTCTTTAAGGGAGTCCTACGAGCAGTACTTC. Its translation is CATSLRESYEQYF. The chain recombines TRBV28 with TRBJ2-7; tentative D call: TRBD2 (5 bases). Per germline, CDR1 MDHEN and CDR2 SYDVKM. The V and J ends lost 10 bases and 1 base respectively, with 14 bases between them. The CDR3 contains 13 residues. Combining the CDR3 with reference TRBV28 and TRBJ2-7 gives the whole variable domain DVKVTQSSRYLVKRTGEKVFLECVQDMDHENMFWYRQDPGLGLRLIYFSYDVKMKEKGDIPEGYSVSREKKERFSLILESASTNQTSMYLCATSLRESYEQYFGPGTRLTVT.

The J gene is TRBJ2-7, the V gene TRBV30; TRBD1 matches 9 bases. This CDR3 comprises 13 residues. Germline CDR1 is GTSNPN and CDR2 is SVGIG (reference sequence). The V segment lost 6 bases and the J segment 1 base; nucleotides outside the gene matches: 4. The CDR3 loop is CACRDRESYEQYF. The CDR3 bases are TGTGCCTGCAGGGACAGGGAGTCCTACGAGCAGTACTTC.

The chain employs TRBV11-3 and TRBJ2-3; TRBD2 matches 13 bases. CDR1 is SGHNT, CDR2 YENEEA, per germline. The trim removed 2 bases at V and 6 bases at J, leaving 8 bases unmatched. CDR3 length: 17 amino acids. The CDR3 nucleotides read TGTGCCAGCAGCTTAACTAGCGGGGGGGCCTCATGGGATACGCAGTATTTT. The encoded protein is CASSLTSGGASWDTQYF.

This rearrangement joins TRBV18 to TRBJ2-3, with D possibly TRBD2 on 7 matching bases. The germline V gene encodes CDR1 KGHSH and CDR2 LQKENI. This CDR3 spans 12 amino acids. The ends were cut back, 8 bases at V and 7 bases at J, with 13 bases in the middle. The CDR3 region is CASKAGTYTQYF. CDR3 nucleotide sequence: TGTGCCAGCAAAGCGGGGACATATACGCAGTATTTT.

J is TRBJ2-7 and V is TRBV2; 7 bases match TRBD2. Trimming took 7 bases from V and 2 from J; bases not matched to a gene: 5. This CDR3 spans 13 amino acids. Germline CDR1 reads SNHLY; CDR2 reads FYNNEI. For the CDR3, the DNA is TGTGCCAGCAACCCGGGGGGTACCTACGAGCAGTACTTC. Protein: CASNPGGTYEQYF.

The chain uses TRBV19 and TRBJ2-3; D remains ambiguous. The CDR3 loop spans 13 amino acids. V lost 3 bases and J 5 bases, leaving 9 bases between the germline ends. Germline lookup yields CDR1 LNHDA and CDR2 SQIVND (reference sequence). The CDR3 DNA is TGTGCCAGTAGTATTTATGGCAAAGATACGCAGTATTTT. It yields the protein CASSIYGKDTQYF.

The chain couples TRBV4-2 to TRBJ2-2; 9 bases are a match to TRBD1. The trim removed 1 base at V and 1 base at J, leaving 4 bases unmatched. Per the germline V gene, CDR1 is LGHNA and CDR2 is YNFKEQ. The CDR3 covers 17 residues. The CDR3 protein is CASSQGPGQGNTGELFF. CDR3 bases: TGTGCCAGCAGCCAAGGACCGGGACAGGGGAACACCGGGGAGCTGTTTTTT.

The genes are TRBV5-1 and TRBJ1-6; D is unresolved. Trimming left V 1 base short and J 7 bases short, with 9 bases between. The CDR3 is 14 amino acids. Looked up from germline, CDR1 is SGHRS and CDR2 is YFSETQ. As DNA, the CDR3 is TGCGCCAGCAGCTTGAGAACCGAGAATTCACCCCTCCACTTT. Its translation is CASSLRTENSPLHF.

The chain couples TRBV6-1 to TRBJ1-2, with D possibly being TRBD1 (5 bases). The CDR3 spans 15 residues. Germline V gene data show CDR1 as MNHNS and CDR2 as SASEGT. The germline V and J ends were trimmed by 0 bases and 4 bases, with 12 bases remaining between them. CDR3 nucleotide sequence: TGTGCCAGCAGTGAAGCGGGGCGGACGGTCTATGGCTACACCTTC. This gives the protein CASSEAGRTVYGYTF.

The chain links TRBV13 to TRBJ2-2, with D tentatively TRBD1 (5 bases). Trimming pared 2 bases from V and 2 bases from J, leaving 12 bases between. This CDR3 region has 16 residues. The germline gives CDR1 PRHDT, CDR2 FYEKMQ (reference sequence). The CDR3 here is CASSLSGIPNTGELFF. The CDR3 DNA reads TGTGCCAGCAGCTTATCAGGGATTCCCAACACCGGGGAGCTGTTTTTT.

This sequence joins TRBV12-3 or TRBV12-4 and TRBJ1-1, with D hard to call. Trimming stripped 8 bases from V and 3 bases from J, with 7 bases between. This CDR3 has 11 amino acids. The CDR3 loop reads CASSRYTEAFF. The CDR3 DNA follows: TGTGCCAGCTCTCGGTACACTGAAGCTTTCTTT.

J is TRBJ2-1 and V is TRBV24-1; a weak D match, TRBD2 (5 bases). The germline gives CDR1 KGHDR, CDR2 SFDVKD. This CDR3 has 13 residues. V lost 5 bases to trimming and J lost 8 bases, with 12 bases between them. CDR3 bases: TGTGCCACCAGTGTGGGCGGGCGGGATGAGCAGTTCTTC. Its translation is CATSVGGRDEQFF.

The CDR3 DNA is TGTGCCAGCTCACGATCCTCAACAGGGGCCGGCGCCGGGGAGCTGTTTTTT. This codes for CASSRSSTGAGAGELFF. The chain joins TRBV18 to TRBJ2-2; 7 bases are shared with TRBD1. The germline V gene encodes CDR1 KGHSH and CDR2 LQKENI. The CDR3 consists of 17 residues. V was clipped by 4 bases and J by 6 bases; unmatched bases: 14.

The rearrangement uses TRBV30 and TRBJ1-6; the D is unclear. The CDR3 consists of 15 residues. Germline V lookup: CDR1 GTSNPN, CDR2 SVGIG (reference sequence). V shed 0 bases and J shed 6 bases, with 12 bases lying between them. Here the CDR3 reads CAWSVLVRGNSPLHF. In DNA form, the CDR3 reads TGTGCCTGGAGTGTATTAGTGAGAGGTAATTCACCCCTCCACTTT.

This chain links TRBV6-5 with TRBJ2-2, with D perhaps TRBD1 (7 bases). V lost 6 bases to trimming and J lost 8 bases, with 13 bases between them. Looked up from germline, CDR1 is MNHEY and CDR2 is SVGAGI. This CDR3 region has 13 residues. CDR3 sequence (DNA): TGTGCCAGCAGGATACAGGGGAGGGGGGAGCTGTTTTTT. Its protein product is CASRIQGRGELFF.

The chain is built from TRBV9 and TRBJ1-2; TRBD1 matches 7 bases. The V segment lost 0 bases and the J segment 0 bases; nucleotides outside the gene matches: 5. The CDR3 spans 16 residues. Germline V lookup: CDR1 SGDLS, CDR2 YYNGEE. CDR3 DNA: TGTGCCAGCAGCGTAGGGGGGACAGAGACTAACTATGGCTACACCTTC. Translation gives CASSVGGTETNYGYTF.

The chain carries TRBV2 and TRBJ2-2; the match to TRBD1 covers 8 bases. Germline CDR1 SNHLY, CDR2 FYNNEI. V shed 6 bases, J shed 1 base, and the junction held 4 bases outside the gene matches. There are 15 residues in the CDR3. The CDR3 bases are TGTGCCAGCAGCGCCGGGACAGGGAACACCGGGGAGCTGTTTTTT. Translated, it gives CASSAGTGNTGELFF.

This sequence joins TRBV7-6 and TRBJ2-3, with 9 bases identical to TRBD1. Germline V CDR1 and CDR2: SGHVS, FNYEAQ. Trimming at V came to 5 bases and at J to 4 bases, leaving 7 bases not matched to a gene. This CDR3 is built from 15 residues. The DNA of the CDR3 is TGTGCCAGCAGCCGAATGGACAGGGGTGCAGATACGCAGTATTTT. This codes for CASSRMDRGADTQYF.